These T cell receptor beta chains were read from a single sample in a study of tumor and adjacent non-tumor tissue in lung cancer. Each CDR3 protein is one row after TCRdb ran MiXCR on the multiplex PCR reads. The table shows around 200,000 distinct CDR3 sequences, with around 71% occurring only once. The specimen was lung tumor tissue. The receptor source for this set is a man aged 60 to 69 with non-small cell lung cancer. CDR3s include the opening cysteine and the closing phenylalanine or tryptophan. D genes are given only for firm matches. Size is omitted from some rows. Given values are once, few, many or a class for expanded clones.

V gene	clone size	J gene	D gene	CDR3 protein	CDR3 DNA
TRBV10-2	.	TRBJ1-6	.	CASKRGVRSPLHF	TGCGCCAGCAAGCGGGGGGTAAGGTCACCCCTCCACTTT
TRBV11-1	.	TRBJ2-1	.	CANSLSRLTGDNNEQFF	TGTGCCAACAGCTTATCTCGGCTAACGGGAGACAACAATGAGCAGTTCTTC
TRBV4-1	.	TRBJ2-3	TRBD2	CATSHQLAGTDMQYF	TGCGCCACCAGCCATCAACTAGCGGGGACAGATATGCAGTATTTT
TRBV11-2	.	TRBJ2-7	TRBD1	CASCLVRGQGFYEPYF	TGTGCCAGCTGCTTAGTGCGGGGACAGGGTTTCTACGAGCCGTACTTC
TRBV29-1	once	TRBJ1-1	.	CSVLPEATKAFF	TGCAGCGTCCTACCGGAGGCCACTAAAGCTTTCTTT
TRBV4-1	.	TRBJ2-7	.	CASTQELAWGLYELYF	TGCGCCAGCACCCAAGAGCTAGCTTGGGGGCTTTACGAGCTGTACTTC
TRBV11-2	.	TRBJ1-3	.	CASRHGTGNTIYF	TGTGCCAGCAGGCATGGTACTGGAAACACTATATATTTT
TRBV6-1	.	TRBJ2-7	.	CASSEFRTPGWDYYEQYF	TGTGCCAGCAGTGAATTTCGGACTCCGGGGTGGGATTACTACGAGCAGTACTTC
TRBV4-1	.	TRBJ2-1	.	CASRQAASNEQFF	TGCGCCAGCAGGCAAGCGGCCTCCAATGAGCAGTTCTTC
TRBV6-1	once	TRBJ2-3	TRBD1	CAGTPGTGETDTQYF	TGTGCCGGCACCCCAGGGACAGGGGAGACAGATACGCAGTATTTT
TRBV6-6	.	TRBJ1-2	TRBD1	CASSYSGQYGYTF	TGTGCCAGCAGTTACTCGGGACAGTATGGCTACACCTTC
TRBV28	few	TRBJ1-5	.	CASSLGWADNQPQHF	TGTGCCAGCAGTTTAGGGTGGGCAGACAATCAGCCCCAGCATTTT
TRBV20-1	medium-sized	TRBJ2-1	.	CSARVRGGQGEQFF	TGCAGTGCTAGAGTTCGGGGGGGACAGGGTGAGCAGTTCTTC
TRBV29-1	.	TRBJ1-1	.	CSVPGSPGVQNTEAFF	TGCAGCGTCCCTGGGTCGCCAGGGGTGCAGAACACTGAAGCTTTCTTT
TRBV19	.	TRBJ2-3	.	CACSSSWTDTQYF	TGTGCCTGTAGTTCGTCGTGGACAGATACGCAGTATTTT
TRBV20-1	.	TRBJ2-7	.	CSARGAFKSYDQYF	TGCAGTGCTAGAGGGGCATTCAAATCCTACGATCAGTACTTC
TRBV20-1	.	TRBJ2-1	TRBD2	CSAQIRPSGGTMCEQFF	TGCAGTGCTCAGATAAGGCCGAGCGGGGGAACTATGTGTGAGCAGTTCTTC
TRBV6-2/TRBV6-3	.	TRBJ2-7	.	CTSSPKTRDEQYF	TGTACCAGCAGTCCGAAGACGAGGGACGAGCAGTACTTC
TRBV6-1	few	TRBJ2-2	.	CASSRSVANTGELFF	TGTGCCAGCAGTAGGTCGGTCGCGAACACCGGGGAGCTGTTTTTT
TRBV11-1	.	TRBJ1-4	.	CVSSPRREVSEKLFF	TGTGTCAGTAGCCCTCGCCGGGAGGTGTCTGAAAAACTGTTTTTT
TRBV11-3	many	TRBJ2-3	TRBD1	CASSGDRGDTQYF	TGTGCCAGCAGCGGCGACAGGGGTGATACGCAGTATTTT
TRBV5-4	few	TRBJ2-3	.	CASSSRDTQYF	TGTGCCAGCAGCTCACGGGATACGCAGTATTTT
TRBV11-1	.	TRBJ2-1	.	CASCLAFLPTQFF	TGTGCCAGCTGTTTAGCGTTCTTGCCAACCCAGTTCTTC
TRBV5-4	.	TRBJ1-2	.	CASSLGTSYGYTF	TGTGCCAGCAGCTTGGGGACGTCCTATGGCTACACCTTC
TRBV6-5	.	TRBJ2-7	TRBD2	CASSSRTSGLPYEQYF	TGTGCCAGCAGTTCCCGGACTAGCGGACTCCCCTACGAGCAGTACTTC
TRBV12-3/TRBV12-4	.	TRBJ2-7	TRBD2	CTSSAAGVRTEQYF	TGTACCAGCAGCGCCGCGGGAGTCAGAACCGAGCAGTATTTC
TRBV11-1	.	TRBJ2-5	.	CTSSIATGGTQYF	TGTACCAGCAGCATAGCGACCGGGGGGACCCAGTACTTC
TRBV11-2	.	TRBJ2-7	.	CASSLVLRYEQYF	TGTGCCAGCAGCTTAGTATTAAGGTACGAGCAGTACTTC
TRBV4-1	.	TRBJ2-7	TRBD1	CARSQDLGTDTFNYEQYF	TGCGCCAGGAGCCAAGATCTGGGGACAGACACCTTCAACTACGAGCAGTACTTC
TRBV5-5	once	TRBJ2-5	TRBD1	CASSPLGQRGQETQYF	TGTGCCAGTAGCCCCCTGGGACAGCGTGGGCAAGAGACCCAGTACTTC
TRBV12-3/TRBV12-4	.	TRBJ2-3	.	CTSRTAGWGDAQYF	TGTACCAGCAGGACAGCGGGGTGGGGAGACGCGCAGTATTTT
TRBV6-5	.	TRBJ2-1	.	CVSKKAALHNEQFF	TGTGTCAGCAAAAAAGCGGCCCTTCACAATGAGCAGTTCTTC
TRBV5-1	few	TRBJ2-5	.	CASSLEGVETQYF	TGCGCCAGCAGCTTGGAGGGTGTAGAGACCCAGTACTTC
TRBV20-1	few	TRBJ2-3	TRBD2	CSARKGTTSTDTQYF	TGCAGTGCTAGAAAGGGGACTACTAGCACAGATACGCAGTATTTT
TRBV7-8	.	TRBJ2-2	TRBD1	CASNLGTGYTGELFF	TGTGCCAGCAACTTAGGGACAGGGTACACCGGGGAGCTGTTTTTT
TRBV29-1	.	TRBJ2-3	.	CSVEPGWLGDMQYF	TGCAGCGTTGAGCCGGGATGGTTGGGAGATATGCAGTATTTT
TRBV11-2	.	TRBJ2-3	.	CASSLTPADTQYF	TGTGCCAGCAGCTTAACACCCGCAGATACGCAGTATTTT
TRBV20-1	.	TRBJ2-5	.	CSARARIEWAQCF	TGCAGTGCTAGGGCCCGGATAGAGTGGGCCCAGTGCTTC
TRBV11-3	.	TRBJ1-2	TRBD1	CASTRRQGAGYTF	TGTGCTAGCACCAGACGACAGGGGGCCGGCTACACCTTC
TRBV6-1	.	TRBJ2-1	.	CASSEAHGGANEHFF	TGTGCCAGCAGTGAAGCGCATGGGGGAGCGAATGAGCATTTCTTC
TRBV20-1	few	TRBJ1-2	.	CSAPDYLNYGYTF	TGCAGTGCACCGGACTATCTTAACTATGGCTACACCTTC
TRBV20-1	many	TRBJ1-1	.	CSARGGSSVGEAFF	TGCAGTGCTAGAGGCGGTTCGAGTGTGGGTGAAGCTTTCTTT
TRBV29-1	.	TRBJ1-5	.	CSVSTGTGNQAQHF	TGCAGCGTCTCAACCGGGACCGGGAATCAGGCCCAGCATTTT
TRBV12-3/TRBV12-4	.	TRBJ2-7	.	CASISDTTFKQYF	TGTGCCAGCATTTCAGACACCACTTTTAAGCAGTACTTT
TRBV20-1	.	TRBJ2-7	.	CRATPPGNEQYF	TGCAGGGCCACACCCCCGGGGAACGAGCAGTACTTC
TRBV29-1	.	TRBJ1-5	.	CSVAGGVGNQPQHF	TGCAGCGTTGCGGGGGGGGTTGGCAATCAGCCCCAGCATTTT
TRBV11-3	.	TRBJ2-3	.	CASRLDSGRDTQYF	TGTGCCAGCAGGTTAGACTCGGGCCGGGATACGCAGTATTTT
TRBV20-1	.	TRBJ1-5	.	CSANAQGNNNQPQHF	TGCAGTGCCAATGCGCAGGGGAATAACAATCAGCCCCAGCATTTT
TRBV6-5	.	TRBJ2-6	.	CTSSSAGSGANVLTF	TGTACCAGCAGTTCAGCGGGCTCTGGGGCCAACGTCCTGACTTTC
TRBV11-2	.	TRBJ2-6	TRBD2	CASDPTSGGATGANVLTF	TGTGCCAGCGACCCAACTAGCGGGGGAGCCACTGGGGCCAACGTCCTGACTTTC
TRBV7-3	.	TRBJ2-7	.	CASSARGGYEQYF	TGTGCCAGCAGCGCCCGTGGTGGATACGAGCAGTACTTC
TRBV20-1	.	TRBJ2-7	TRBD1	CSTRQTGGPYEQYF	TGCAGTACTAGACAGACAGGGGGACCCTACGAGCAGTACTTC
TRBV29-1	.	TRBJ2-2	.	CSVEGGTYTGELFF	TGCAGCGTTGAGGGGGGGACATACACCGGGGAGCTGTTTTTT